This record looks at one T cell receptor beta chain sequence and its context. Its antigen is unidentified. Using immunoSEQ multiplex PCR, the repertoire was profiled, and TCRdb retains in-frame clones only, with some absent. The sample has more than 150,000 clones; around 95% are singletons. This CDR3 contains 15 residues. CDR1 is SGHRS, CDR2 YFSETQ, per germline. The V end lost 0 bases, the J end lost 4 bases, and 13 bases lay between the germline ends. The data stem from a study of T cell responses to AZD1222 COVID-19 vaccine. Study-wide findings and caveats: Baseline seropositivity occurred in only six or seven AZD1222 recipients. Spike was spanned by vaccine-associated CD4 TCRs, which were dominant at 160-218 and 743-854. Spike-specific TCR breadth and depth both grew after two AZD1222 doses.

This clonotype was sampled from an adult in good health. This chain links TRBV5-1 with TRBJ1-1; weak D call: TRBD1 (5 bases). Sequences were derived from peripheral blood, sampled on day 0 of AZD1222 vaccination. CDR3 residues: CASSLGQPGGTEAFF. CDR3 nucleotides: TGCGCCAGCAGCTTGGGACAGCCGGGTGGCACTGAAGCTTTCTTT.